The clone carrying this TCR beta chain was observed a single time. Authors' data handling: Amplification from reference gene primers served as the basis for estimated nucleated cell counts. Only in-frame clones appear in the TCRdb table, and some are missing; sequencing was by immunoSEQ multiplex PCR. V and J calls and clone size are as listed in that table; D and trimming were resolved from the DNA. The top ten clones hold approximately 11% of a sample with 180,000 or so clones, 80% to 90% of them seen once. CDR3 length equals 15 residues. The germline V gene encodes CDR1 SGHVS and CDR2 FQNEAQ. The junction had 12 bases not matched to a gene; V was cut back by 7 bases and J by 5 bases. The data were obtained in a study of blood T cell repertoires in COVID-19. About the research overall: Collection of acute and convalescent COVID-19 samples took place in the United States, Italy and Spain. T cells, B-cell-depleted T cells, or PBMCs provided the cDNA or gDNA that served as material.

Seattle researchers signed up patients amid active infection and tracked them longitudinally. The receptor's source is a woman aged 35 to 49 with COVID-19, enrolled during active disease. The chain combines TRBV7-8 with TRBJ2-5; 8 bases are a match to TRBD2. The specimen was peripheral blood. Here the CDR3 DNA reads TGTGCCAGCACCCGGGGGGGGTCAGGGTTGGAGACCCAGTACTTC. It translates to CASTRGGSGLETQYF.